This TCR beta chain was sequenced during a study of Ad26.COV2.S vaccination and SARS-CoV-2 variants. Overall study context: It was the COV1001 Ad26.COV2.S trial arm that included the donor. Once or twice, 56 days apart, Ad26.COV2.S was delivered intramuscularly.

The repertoire was sequenced with immunoSEQ multiplex PCR; TCRdb's copy has only in-frame clones and lacks some. The profile shows some 370,000 clones, roughly four fifths of them singletons. Indicated treatment: around 19 received Ad26.COV2.S at low or high dose, single or two shots; roughly five received placebo; per-sample allocation not given. The study sampled participants on day 63 after the first vaccine or placebo injection. Donor was an adult aged 18-55 years in Boston. General study points: The placebo group had lower spike-specific TCR breadth than the vaccine recipients did.

Trimming took 6 bases from V and 4 from J; bases not matched to a gene: 6. Germline CDR1 is ENHRY and CDR2 is SYGVKD. The CDR3 has 14 residues. A word on this clone: Its antigen is still unknown.

The V gene is TRBV10-3, the J gene TRBJ2-3, with 8 nucleotides matching TRBD2. The TCR comes from a person aged 18-60 years who received the Ad26.COV2.S COVID-19 vaccine or a placebo. The sample was peripheral blood, taken in a trial of Ad26.COV2.S vaccine versus placebo. The CDR3 is CAISEAGDADTQYF. The CDR3 DNA sequence: TGTGCCATCAGCGAAGCGGGAGATGCAGATACGCAGTATTTT.